Below, 22 T cell receptor beta chains from the same sample are listed, as sequenced in a study of blood T cell repertoires in COVID-19 (TCRdb year 2020). The library was generated by the immunoSEQ multiplex PCR assay. The table was pulled from immuneACCESS by TCRdb, which kept in-frame rearrangements only. Such tables lose some clones; where checked, under half of the loss comes from unresolved V genes, and the rest has no known cause. The sample profile shows under 100,000 clones; roughly four fifths of them were found once. About 10% of the sample rests with the top ten. Sequencing was done on a sample of peripheral blood. The receptors were sampled from a man aged 55 to 70 with acute or convalescent COVID-19.

DNA for the CDR3: TGTGCCAGCAGACCACAGGGATCAAATCAGCCCCAGCATTTT. Protein product: CASRPQGSNQPQHF. The gene calls are TRBV28 and TRBJ1-5; the D gene is possibly TRBD1 (6 bases). This CDR3 region has 14 residues. Germline V gene sequence: CDR1 MDHEN, CDR2 SYDVKM. V lost 6 bases to trimming and J lost 4 bases, with 13 bases between them.

This chain links TRBV5-1 with TRBJ2-5, with D possibly matching TRBD2 (5 bases). V lost 4 bases, J lost 3 bases, and 10 bases lay in between. Germline V CDR1 and CDR2: SGHRS, YFSETQ. The CDR3 is 13 residues long. CDR3 sequence reads: CASSTREKETQYF. The CDR3 DNA sequence: TGCGCCAGCAGCACCCGGGAAAAAGAGACCCAGTACTTC. Together with reference TRBV5-1 and TRBJ2-5, the CDR3 gives the full variable domain: KAGVTQTPRYLIKTRGQQVTLSCSPISGHRSVSWYQQTPGQGLQFLFEYFSETQRNKGNFPGRFSGRQFSNSRSEMNVSTLELGDSALYLCASSTREKETQYFGPGTRLLVL.

The chain uses TRBV19 and TRBJ1-5; D is possibly TRBD1 (5 bases). V was clipped by 9 bases and J by 2 bases, with 11 bases between them. This CDR3 contains 13 residues. CDR1 LNHDA and CDR2 SQIVND come from the germline V gene (reference sequence). CDR3 in amino acids: CASQIGGNQPQHF. The CDR3 coding sequence is TGTGCCAGCCAAATAGGGGGCAATCAGCCCCAGCATTTT.

The CDR3 region has the DNA TGTGCCAGCAGTTTAATATCCGGGTCCAGCTCCTACAATGAGCAGTTCTTC. This translates into CASSLISGSSSYNEQFF. V and J are TRBV28 and TRBJ2-1, with unresolved D. The CDR3 is 17 residues long. V lost 2 bases and J 0 bases, leaving 14 bases between the germline ends. Germline CDR1 reads MDHEN; CDR2 reads SYDVKM.

V gene TRBV11-2 combines with J gene TRBJ1-1; TRBD1 might be the D (5 bases). CDR1 is SGHAT and CDR2 is FQNNGV in the germline V gene. V was clipped by 4 bases and J by 7 bases, with 19 bases between them. There are 15 residues in the CDR3. CDR3 in amino acids: CASSYGQDTPIEAFF. DNA for the CDR3: TGTGCCAGCAGCTACGGGCAGGACACGCCAATTGAAGCTTTCTTT.

The sample holds a few counts of this clone. The chain links TRBV7-9 to TRBJ2-7; 9 nucleotides match TRBD1. The CDR3 sequence is 17 residues long. V shed 4 bases, J shed 3 bases, and the junction held 13 bases outside the gene matches. Germline values: CDR1 SEHNR, CDR2 FQNEAQ (reference sequence). The CDR3: CASSSPEGGDRVYEQYF. In DNA, the CDR3 is TGTGCCAGCAGCTCGCCGGAGGGGGGGGACAGGGTCTACGAGCAGTACTTC. Using reference TRBV7-9 and TRBJ2-7 for the parts outside the CDR3, the full variable domain is DTGVSQNPRHKITKRGQNVTFRCDPISEHNRLYWYRQTLGQGPEFLTYFQNEAQLEKSRLLSDRFSAERPKGSFSTLEIQRTEQGDSAMYLCASSSPEGGDRVYEQYFGPGTRLTVT.

This chain links TRBV5-1 with TRBJ2-5, with 13 bases fitting TRBD2. CDR3 length: 17 amino acids. CDR1 is SGHRS and CDR2 is YFSETQ in the germline V gene. The V segment lost 5 bases and the J segment 4 bases; nucleotides outside the gene matches: 11. CDR3: CASRPTSGGARAETQYF. CDR3 bases: TGCGCCAGCAGACCTACTAGCGGGGGGGCCAGGGCAGAGACCCAGTACTTC.

As to this clone: Other nucleotide sequences in the sample specify the same CDR3. The V call is TRBV5-4, the J call TRBJ1-5; D gene uncertain. V lost 0 bases and J lost 0, with 10 bases in between. The CDR3 length is 16 residues. Germline CDR1 is SGHNT and CDR2 is YYREEE (reference sequence). CDR3 sequence reads: CASSLGGGGSNQPQHF. The CDR3 coding sequence is TGTGCCAGCAGCTTGGGAGGAGGCGGTAGCAATCAGCCCCAGCATTTT.

The chain employs TRBV19 and TRBJ2-3, with 7 nucleotides matching TRBD2. In germline, CDR1 is LNHDA, CDR2 SQIVND (reference sequence). The V segment lost 7 bases and the J segment 0 bases; nucleotides outside the gene matches: 4. The CDR3 covers 14 residues. The CDR3 spells CASTVGRSTDTQYF. In nucleotides, the CDR3 is TGTGCCAGTACAGTCGGGAGGAGCACAGATACGCAGTATTTT.

The rearrangement uses TRBV11-2 and TRBJ2-7; no clear D. This CDR3 spans 12 amino acids. From germline, CDR1 is SGHAT and CDR2 FQNNGV. Trimming removed 5 bases at V and 4 bases at J, with 9 bases between. The CDR3 region is CASSTGPYEQYF. The CDR3 bases are TGTGCCAGCAGCACTGGGCCGTACGAGCAGTACTTC.

The V call is TRBV27, the J call TRBJ2-7; no clear D gene. The CDR3 spans 10 residues. The germline V and J ends were trimmed by 8 bases and 1 base, with 3 bases remaining between them. The germline V gene has CDR1 MNHEY and CDR2 SMNVEV (reference sequence). The CDR3 region is CASRSYEQYF. As DNA, the CDR3 is TGTGCCAGCCGGTCCTACGAGCAGTACTTC.

J is TRBJ1-1 and V is TRBV19; 7 bases are shared with TRBD1. V was clipped by 3 bases and J by 8 bases; unmatched bases: 9. CDR1 LNHDA and CDR2 SQIVND come from the germline V gene (reference sequence). The CDR3 length is 14 residues. CDR3 loop: CASSIEGQVGEAFF. CDR3 coding DNA: TGTGCCAGTAGTATCGAAGGACAGGTAGGGGAAGCTTTCTTT.

The CDR3 DNA reads as TGTGCCGGAGCGACAGGGGAGGACACTGAAGCTTTCTTT. It specifies CAGATGEDTEAFF. The V and J genes are TRBV9 and TRBJ1-1; 8 bases map to TRBD1. The CDR3 sequence is 13 residues long. Trimming removed 10 bases from V and 3 bases from J; junction bases left unmatched: 8. Per germline, CDR1 SGDLS and CDR2 YYNGEE.

This rearrangement joins TRBV9 to TRBJ1-1; 8 bases line up with TRBD1. CDR3 length equals 15 residues. Germline CDR1 is SGDLS and CDR2 is YYNGEE. V shed 4 bases and J 4 bases; nucleotides not matched to a gene: 9. Here the CDR3 DNA reads TGTGCCAGCAGCCCTCGGACAGGGTCGGGCACTGAAGCTTTCTTT. Residues: CASSPRTGSGTEAFF. Supplemented by reference TRBV9 and TRBJ1-1, the full variable domain reads DSGVTQTPKHLITATGQRVTLRCSPRSGDLSVYWYQQSLDQGLQFLIQYYNGEERAKGNILERFSAQQFPDLHSELNLSSLELGDSALYFCASSPRTGSGTEAFFGQGTRLTVV.

This chain connects TRBV3-1 (or the pseudogene TRBV3-2) to TRBJ2-7; tentatively, D is TRBD1 (6 bases). CDR1 is LGHDT, CDR2 YNNKEL, per germline (reference sequence). Trimming cost V 3 bases and J 4 bases, with 16 bases left between them. The CDR3 extends over 15 amino acids. In DNA, the CDR3 is TGTGCCAGCAGCCAGGGACACGCCGCGGGTTACGAGCAGTACTTC. It translates to CASSQGHAAGYEQYF.

The rearrangement uses TRBV5-4 and TRBJ1-6, with 8 nucleotides matching TRBD1. Trimming removed 1 base from V and 10 bases from J; junction bases left unmatched: 7. Looked up from germline, CDR1 is SGHNT and CDR2 is YYREEE (reference sequence). The CDR3 spans 15 residues. This CDR3 reads CASSLRQGMGSPLHF. The CDR3, as DNA: TGTGCCAGCAGCTTGAGACAGGGGATGGGGTCACCCCTCCACTTT.

The chain employs TRBV6-5 and TRBJ2-7; D may be TRBD1 (6 bases). Germline V gene lookup returns CDR1 MNHEY and CDR2 SVGAGI. Trimming took off 10 bases at V and 4 bases at J, with 11 bases between the two ends. This CDR3 contains 11 residues. CDR3 in DNA: TGTGCCACCCTACAGGGATACGAGCAGTACTTC. It is translated as CATLQGYEQYF.

The rearrangement joins TRBV5-6 to TRBJ1-3, with D maybe TRBD1 (6 bases). Germline V gene data show CDR1 as SGHDT and CDR2 as YYEEEE. This CDR3 comprises 14 residues. The V end was cut by 1 base, the J end by 4 bases, with 9 bases between. CDR3 sequence (DNA): TGTGCCAGCAGCTTGCTGACAGGCGGAAACACCATATATTTT. It codes for CASSLLTGGNTIYF.

The rearrangement uses TRBV21-1 and TRBJ1-1; whether TRBD1, the table's D call, matches the DNA was not checked. TRBV21-1 represents a pseudogene. This CDR3 is 14 amino acids long. CDR3 in amino acids: CASSNGTANTEAFF. The CDR3 coding sequence is TGTGCCAGCAGCAATGGGACAGCGAACACTGAAGCTTTCTTT.

The chain carries TRBV3-1 (or the pseudogene TRBV3-2) and TRBJ1-1; D may be TRBD1 (6 bases). The CDR3 has 11 amino acids. In germline, CDR1 is LGHDT, CDR2 YNNKEL (reference sequence). Trimming left V 3 bases short and J 8 bases short, with 7 bases between. This chain's CDR3 is CASSQDREAFF. CDR3 nucleotide sequence: TGTGCCAGCAGCCAGGACAGAGAAGCTTTCTTT.

This clone appeared a few times. The J gene is TRBJ1-5, the V gene TRBV30, with D perhaps TRBD1 (5 bases). The V end lost 2 bases, the J end lost 6 bases, and 14 bases lay between the germline ends. From germline, CDR1 is GTSNPN and CDR2 SVGIG (reference sequence). The CDR3 has 14 residues. CDR3 sequence: CAWSNGREGQPQHF. CDR3 in DNA: TGTGCCTGGAGTAACGGCAGGGAGGGTCAGCCCCAGCATTTT. The variable domain in full, completed from reference TRBV30 and TRBJ1-5, reads SQTIHQWPATLVQPVGSPLSLECTVEGTSNPNLYWYRQAAGRGLQLLFYSVGIGQISSEVPQNLSASRPQDRQFILSSKKLLLSDSGFYLCAWSNGREGQPQHFGDGTRLSIL.

This clone was found once. The gene calls are TRBV18 and TRBJ1-3; D not certain. Trimming cost V 6 bases and J 2 bases, with 17 bases left between them. This CDR3 contains 16 residues. Germline lookup yields CDR1 KGHSH and CDR2 LQKENI. CDR3 in amino acids: CASSPRTQEAGNTIYF. The CDR3 DNA follows: TGTGCCAGCTCCCCCCGGACCCAGGAGGCTGGAAACACCATATATTTT.